Listed here are 5 T cell receptor beta chains from one sample, sequenced in a study of blood T cell repertoires in COVID-19. Clones were sequenced by immunoSEQ multiplex PCR, and TCRdb holds only the in-frame ones, with some missing. Of about 120,000 clones in the sample, 60% to 80% were seen once. Sample: peripheral blood. Every receptor here comes from a human donor in a cohort sampled during active COVID-19.

This clone was recorded a few times. The gene calls are TRBV3-1 (or the pseudogene TRBV3-2) and TRBJ2-7; TRBD1 is a possible D gene (6 bases). The CDR3 covers 15 residues. Trimming left V 4 bases short and J 2 bases short, with 15 bases between. Germline CDR1 is LGHDT and CDR2 is YNNKEL (reference sequence). CDR3 in DNA: TGTGCCAGCAGCCGCTCGATAGGGGGAACCTACGAGCAGTACTTC. This encodes CASSRSIGGTYEQYF.

The V gene is TRBV29-1, the J gene TRBJ2-1; maybe TRBD2 (6 bases). Trimming took off 4 bases at V and 8 bases at J, with 15 bases between the two ends. Germline CDR1 SQVTM, CDR2 ANQGSEA. The CDR3 is 13 residues long. Here the CDR3 reads CSVVGPGGDEQFF. The CDR3 bases are TGCAGCGTTGTGGGGCCAGGAGGGGATGAGCAGTTCTTC.

This chain uses TRBV28 with TRBJ1-1; 7 nucleotides agree with TRBD1. CDR1 is MDHEN and CDR2 is SYDVKM in the germline V gene. After removal of 5 bases from V and 7 bases from J, the junction contained 4 bases not matched to a gene. The CDR3 runs 12 residues. The CDR3 loop reads CASSVTGVEAFF. Written as DNA, the CDR3 is TGTGCCAGCAGTGTAACAGGGGTTGAAGCTTTCTTT.

J is TRBJ2-7 and V is TRBV6-6, with 7 bases fitting TRBD1. The germline V gene has CDR1 MNHNY and CDR2 SVGAGI (reference sequence). The CDR3 spans 16 residues. Losses at the gene ends were 5 bases for V and 2 bases for J; bases not matched to a gene: 12. In DNA form, the CDR3 reads TGTGCCAGCAGTCTCGGCTTAAGACAGGGCACCTACGAGCAGTACTTC. Amino acid sequence: CASSLGLRQGTYEQYF.

The genes are TRBV27 and TRBJ2-7, with 11 bases matching TRBD2. CDR1 MNHEY and CDR2 SMNVEV come from the germline V gene (reference sequence). V dropped 7 bases and J dropped 7; count of bases not matched to a gene: 21. This CDR3 spans 18 amino acids. The CDR3: CASILVTSGGDLREEQYF. CDR3 in DNA: TGTGCCAGCATCCTCGTTACTAGCGGGGGCGACCTTAGGGAAGAGCAGTACTTC.